This T cell receptor beta chain was captured by sequencing in a study of naive and memory T cell subsets. Two oligonucleotides, mixed equimolar, formed the beta constant-region primer covering TRBC1 and TRBC2. Nested alpha and beta constant-region primers with the SP2 primer drove four PCR rounds on ligated cDNA. One entry per CDR3 protein results from TCRdb running MiXCR on the UMI-ligation and nested PCR reads. The sample shows roughly 97,000 distinct CDR3 sequences, more than 14% of them seen only once. Points on this clonotype: What it binds is unknown.

Four subsets defined by CD45RA and CD27 were sorted after CD3, CD4, CD8 and live/dead staining. V lost 3 bases, J lost 7 bases, and 12 bases lay in between. The CDR3 is made up of 13 amino acids. Looked up from germline, CDR1 is LNHDA and CDR2 is SQIVND (reference sequence). Study outcomes and limitations: In CD4 and CD8 cells, diversity dropped from naive through EMRA. Especially in CD8 cells, naive repertoires contained a few larger clonotypes, possibly CD45RA-re-expressing memory cells.

The source is a human donor in good health. The chain links TRBV19 to TRBJ1-2, with D maybe TRBD1 (5 bases). What was sequenced was naive CD8+ T cells from blood. CDR3 loop: CASSIGTAPGYTF. The CDR3 DNA sequence: TGTGCCAGTAGTATTGGGACGGCTCCTGGCTACACCTTC.